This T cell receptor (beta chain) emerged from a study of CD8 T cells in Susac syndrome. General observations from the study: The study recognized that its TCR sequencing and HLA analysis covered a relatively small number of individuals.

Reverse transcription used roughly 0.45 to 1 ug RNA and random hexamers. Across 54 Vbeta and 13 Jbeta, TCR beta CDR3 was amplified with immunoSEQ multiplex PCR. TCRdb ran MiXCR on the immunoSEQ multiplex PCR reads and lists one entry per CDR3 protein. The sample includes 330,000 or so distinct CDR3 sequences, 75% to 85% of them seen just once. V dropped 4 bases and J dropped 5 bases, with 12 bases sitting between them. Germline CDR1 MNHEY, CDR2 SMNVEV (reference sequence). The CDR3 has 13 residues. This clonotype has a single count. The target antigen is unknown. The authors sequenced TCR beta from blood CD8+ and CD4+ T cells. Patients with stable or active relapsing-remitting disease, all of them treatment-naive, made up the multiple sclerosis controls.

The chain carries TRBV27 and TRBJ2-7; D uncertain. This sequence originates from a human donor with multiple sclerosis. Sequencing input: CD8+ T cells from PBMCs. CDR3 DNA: TGTGCCAGCAGTTGGAGCGATTCCAACGAGCAGTACTTC. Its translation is CASSWSDSNEQYF.